The clone carrying this T cell receptor beta chain was counted many times. Its antigen is as yet unknown. This sample was included in a study of response to subunit inactivated influenza vaccine. Study conclusions and caveats: Authors suggested that a seasonal influenza vaccination recruits few new T cells each time.

TCRdb ran MiXCR on the RT-PCR reads and lists one entry per CDR3 protein. Of more than 600,000 distinct CDR3 sequences in the sample, approximately 18% were seen once. V was clipped by 4 bases and J by 3 bases, with 6 bases between them. The CDR3 loop spans 12 amino acids. This chain connects TRBV12-3 or TRBV12-4 to TRBJ1-2; D is ambiguous. The clonotype comes from a middle-aged man who received an inactivated influenza vaccine. The material was PBMCs from blood, obtained about 5 days after vaccination. The CDR3 coding sequence is TGTGCCAGCAGTTACACGGACTATGGCTACACCTTC. Its translation: CASSYTDYGYTF.